This T cell receptor beta chain was profiled in a study of regulatory T cells in long-lasting Graves disease. A remark on this clonotype: What it binds is unknown.

The germline V and J ends were trimmed by 7 bases and 1 base, with 22 bases remaining between them. Germline V gene sequence: CDR1 SQVTM, CDR2 ANQGSEA. This CDR3 comprises 16 residues. Study-level results: Persistent cases favored TRBV28, TRBJ1-2 and TRBJ2-5. Graves' patients with persistent disease showed TCR diversity lower than patients newly diagnosed.

Time point: persistent/refractory GD, antithyroid drugs over 5 years with positive TRAb. There was RNA extracted from PBMCs, and the TCR library was made from it. American Thyroid Association guidelines defined how Graves' disease was diagnosed. EDTA tubes collected 7.5 to 9.5 milliliters of peripheral blood. For TCR beta, libraries came from iRepertoire HTBI primers and Arm-PCR of CDR3 regions. Via MiXCR, TCRdb re-called the multiplex PCR reads, giving one row per CDR3 protein. There are 700,000 or so distinct CDR3 sequences in the sample; 25% to 35% occur only once, and about 42% lies in the top ten.

The source material was peripheral blood mononuclear cells (PBMCs), sampled when the disease was refractory, from a patient treated with antithyroid drugs. This rearrangement joins TRBV29-1 to TRBJ1-2, with D uncertain. This TCR was recovered from a female donor with Graves disease. The CDR3: CSAGLGTISLNYGYTF. CDR3 DNA sequence: TGCAGCGCCGGCCTGGGCACCATCAGTCTTAACTATGGCTACACCTTC.